This is a list of T cell receptor beta chains from one sample in a study of T-cell reconstitution after alpha-beta-depleted transplantation in children. TCRdb passed the PCR reads through MiXCR, listing each CDR3 protein once. The repertoire holds around 410,000 distinct CDR3 sequences, with approximately 10% as singletons. The sequenced sample was PBMCs from the stem cell graft donor, obtained from the stem cell graft. The source is a human donor who donated a stem cell graft to a child with acute myeloid leukemia. Each CDR3 is given with its conserved first and last residue. D genes are given only for firm matches. Clone sizes are given selectively: once, few, many, or a class where the clone is expanded.

V gene: TRBV20-1; D gene: -; J gene: TRBJ2-7; clone size: few; CDR3 DNA: TGCAGTGCTATTAAGGGGTTCCCCTACGAGCAGTACTTC; CDR3 protein: CSAIKGFPYEQYF
V gene: TRBV12-3/TRBV12-4; D gene: -; J gene: TRBJ1-5; clone size: -; CDR3 DNA: TGTGCCAGCAGCCCGCAGGGATTATATAGCAATCAGCCCCAGCATTTT; CDR3 protein: CASSPQGLYSNQPQHF
V gene: TRBV5-1; D gene: -; J gene: TRBJ1-2; clone size: -; CDR3 DNA: TGCGCCAGCAGCTCGGGGGCACAGTCGGGGGACTATGGCTACACCTTC; CDR3 protein: CASSSGAQSGDYGYTF
V gene: TRBV4-3; D gene: -; J gene: TRBJ1-5; clone size: -; CDR3 DNA: TGCGCCAGCAGCCAAGATCCGCCGGCCACCACCAATCAGCCCCAGCATTTT; CDR3 protein: CASSQDPPATTNQPQHF
V gene: TRBV29-1; D gene: -; J gene: TRBJ2-3; clone size: -; CDR3 DNA: TGCAGCGTTGAAGGGGGGGTTGGAGATACGCAGTATTTT; CDR3 protein: CSVEGGVGDTQYF
V gene: TRBV20-1; D gene: TRBD2; J gene: TRBJ2-3; clone size: many; CDR3 DNA: TGCAGTGCTAGTGAGTCTAGCGGGAATACAGATACGCAGTATTTT; CDR3 protein: CSASESSGNTDTQYF
V gene: TRBV6-2/TRBV6-3; D gene: -; J gene: TRBJ2-6; clone size: -; CDR3 DNA: TGTGCCAGCAGTACCGTGGACAAAGGCTCTGGGGCCAACGTCCTGACTTTC; CDR3 protein: CASSTVDKGSGANVLTF
V gene: TRBV7-9; D gene: -; J gene: TRBJ2-2; clone size: -; CDR3 DNA: TGTGCCAGCAGCCCACGCGACTGGACCGGGGAGCTGTTTTTT; CDR3 protein: CASSPRDWTGELFF
V gene: TRBV5-1; D gene: TRBD1; J gene: TRBJ1-2; clone size: -; CDR3 DNA: TGCGCCAGCAGCCGGGACAGGATTAACTATGGCTACACCTTC; CDR3 protein: CASSRDRINYGYTF
V gene: TRBV6-2/TRBV6-3; D gene: -; J gene: TRBJ1-2; clone size: few; CDR3 DNA: TGTGCCAGCAGTCTACGCCCGACAGGCTATGGCTACACCTTC; CDR3 protein: CASSLRPTGYGYTF
V gene: TRBV21-1; D gene: -; J gene: TRBJ2-7; clone size: many; CDR3 DNA: TGTGCCAGCAGCAAGTTGGGACTAGCTTCCTACGAGCAGTACTTC; CDR3 protein: CASSKLGLASYEQYF
V gene: TRBV4-1; D gene: TRBD1; J gene: TRBJ1-1; clone size: -; CDR3 DNA: TGCGCCAGCAGCCGAGAGGGACAGGCGACTGAAGCTTTCTTT; CDR3 protein: CASSREGQATEAFF
V gene: TRBV12-3/TRBV12-4; D gene: TRBD1; J gene: TRBJ1-1; clone size: few; CDR3 DNA: TGTGCCAGCAGTTCCATCACAACTCGGGACAGGGCGAACACTGAAGCTTTCTTT; CDR3 protein: CASSSITTRDRANTEAFF
V gene: TRBV29-1; D gene: -; J gene: TRBJ2-1; clone size: few; CDR3 DNA: TGCAGCGCAGAGACTAGATACAATGAGCAGTTCTTC; CDR3 protein: CSAETRYNEQFF
V gene: TRBV20-1; D gene: -; J gene: TRBJ2-7; clone size: many; CDR3 DNA: TGCAGTGCTAGAGGAGGACAGTTCTACGAGCAGTACTTC; CDR3 protein: CSARGGQFYEQYF
V gene: TRBV5-1; D gene: TRBD2; J gene: TRBJ2-2; clone size: -; CDR3 DNA: TGCGCCAGCAGCCCGGGACTAGCCCCCACCGGGGAGCTGTTTTTT; CDR3 protein: CASSPGLAPTGELFF
V gene: TRBV20-1; D gene: TRBD1; J gene: TRBJ2-1; clone size: -; CDR3 DNA: TGCAGTGCTAGAGACCGGGACAGGGTTACCTACAATGAGCAGTTCTTC; CDR3 protein: CSARDRDRVTYNEQFF
V gene: TRBV9; D gene: -; J gene: TRBJ2-7; clone size: many; CDR3 DNA: TGTGCCAGCAGCGTCAAGGCGGTTACAGGTCACTACGAGCAGTACTTC; CDR3 protein: CASSVKAVTGHYEQYF